The 27 T cell receptor beta chains below were found in one sample sequenced in a study of Ad26.COV2.S vaccination and SARS-CoV-2 variants. Treatment reported: around 19 received Ad26.COV2.S at low or high dose, single or two shots; five or six received placebo; per-sample allocation not given. It was on day 63 after the first vaccine or placebo injection that samples were taken. Some clones are missing from TCRdb's copy, which holds only in-frame ones; the method was immunoSEQ multiplex PCR. The data hold 300,000 to 350,000 clones, with about 88% observed a single time. The sequences come from peripheral blood, collected in a trial of Ad26.COV2.S vaccine versus placebo. The receptor set was obtained from a person aged 18-65 years who received the Ad26.COV2.S COVID-19 vaccine or a placebo.

J is TRBJ1-4 and V is TRBV29-1; D remains unclear. CDR1 SQVTM and CDR2 ANQGSEA come from the germline V gene. The length of the CDR3 is 11 residues. V shed 5 bases and J shed 10 bases, with 11 bases lying between them. In DNA form, the CDR3 reads TGCAGCGTTACTTATCGGGGAAAACTGTTTTTT. Translated, it gives CSVTYRGKLFF. Full variable domain (outside the CDR3, taken from reference TRBV29-1 and TRBJ1-4): SAVISQKPSRDICQRGTSLTIQCQVDSQVTMMFWYRQQPGQSLTLIATANQGSEATYESGFVIDKFPISRPNLTFSTLTVSNMSPEDSSIYLCSVTYRGKLFFGSGTQLSVL.

The J gene is TRBJ1-3, the V gene TRBV4-3; D is uncertain. Trimming took off 0 bases at V and 1 base at J, with 4 bases between the two ends. The length of the CDR3 is 14 residues. The V gene's germline CDR1 is LGHNA and CDR2 YSLEER. The CDR3 region is CASSQDLSGNTIYF. The CDR3 DNA is TGCGCCAGCAGCCAAGATTTGTCTGGAAACACCATATATTTT.

In this sample, this clone turned up once. The chain links TRBV28 to TRBJ2-3; TRBD2 might be the D (6 bases). The germline V gene has CDR1 MDHEN and CDR2 SYDVKM. The CDR3 contains 13 residues. V lost 6 bases, J lost 10 bases, and 17 bases lay in between. This CDR3 is CASRRISRGAQYF. As DNA, the CDR3 is TGTGCCAGCAGACGAATTTCCCGCGGGGCGCAGTATTTT.

The chain couples TRBV21-1 to TRBJ2-3; the listed D gene, TRBD2, was not tested against the DNA. TRBV21-1 is classified as a pseudogene. This CDR3 region has 20 residues. CDR3 in DNA: TGTGCCAGCAGCAAAGCTGGACTGCGATTACCAGATGCTAGCACAGATACGCAGTATTTT. This translates into CASSKAGLRLPDASTDTQYF.

This chain links TRBV7-2 with TRBJ1-5; 7 bases line up with TRBD1. From germline, CDR1 is SGHTA and CDR2 FQGNSA. The CDR3 spans 15 residues. V dropped 5 bases and J dropped 5; count of bases not matched to a gene: 9. CDR3 sequence (DNA): TGTGCCAGCAGCGCTTCGGACAGGCGTTATCAGCCCCAGCATTTT. This encodes CASSASDRRYQPQHF.

This clone was detected only a few times. V gene TRBV5-1 combines with J gene TRBJ2-5, with 9 bases matching TRBD2. The CDR3 is made up of 15 amino acids. The germline CDR1 and CDR2 sequences are SGHRS and YFSETQ. Trimming took 0 bases from V and 2 from J; bases not matched to a gene: 2. CDR3: CASSLELAGQETQYF. The CDR3 DNA is TGCGCCAGCAGCTTGGAGCTAGCGGGGCAAGAGACCCAGTACTTC.

CDR3 loop: CASSPDRNNQPQHF. CDR3 coding DNA: TGTGCCAGCAGCCCCGACAGGAACAATCAGCCCCAGCATTTT. The chain is built from TRBV5-5 and TRBJ1-5; perhaps TRBD1 as D (6 bases). V shed 4 bases and J shed 3 bases, with 11 bases lying between them. CDR1 is SGHKS and CDR2 is YYEKEE in the germline V gene (reference sequence). The CDR3 extends over 14 amino acids.

The rearrangement joins TRBV27 to TRBJ1-5; D uncertain. V was shortened by 7 bases and J by 5 bases, with 18 bases between the two germline ends. The germline gives CDR1 MNHEY, CDR2 SMNVEV (reference sequence). The CDR3 is 15 residues long. CDR3 region: CASNPSGIPYQPQHF. The CDR3 DNA follows: TGTGCCAGCAACCCCTCGGGGATCCCGTATCAGCCCCAGCATTTT.

The rearrangement uses TRBV18 and TRBJ2-5; D not resolved. The germline V gene has CDR1 KGHSH and CDR2 LQKENI. The V gene lost 0 bases and the J gene lost 5 bases, with 7 bases spanning the gap. The length of the CDR3 is 13 residues. For the CDR3, the DNA is TGTGCCAGCTCACCACCAGCATTGGAGACCCAGTACTTC. Encoded protein: CASSPPALETQYF.

This rearrangement joins TRBV30 to TRBJ2-1; 12 nucleotides align to TRBD2. The ends lost 2 bases at V and 7 bases at J; junction bases unmatched: 9. Germline loops: CDR1 GTSNPN, CDR2 SVGIG (reference sequence). The CDR3 loop spans 16 amino acids. CDR3 in amino acids: CAWSFLTSGSGNEQFF. As DNA, the CDR3 is TGTGCCTGGAGTTTCTTGACTAGCGGGAGTGGTAATGAGCAGTTCTTC.

The V call is TRBV18, the J call TRBJ2-2; no reliable D call. The V gene's germline CDR1 is KGHSH and CDR2 LQKENI. CDR3 length: 15 residues. V lost 2 bases, J lost 1 base, and 8 bases lay in between. The CDR3 nucleotides read TGTGCCAGCTCACCAGGAGCAGGGAACACCGGGGAGCTGTTTTTT. Translating it yields CASSPGAGNTGELFF.

The genes are TRBV3-1 (or the pseudogene TRBV3-2) and TRBJ1-1; D perhaps matches TRBD1 (5 bases). CDR1 is LGHDT, CDR2 YNNKEL, per germline (reference sequence). This CDR3 contains 13 residues. V was clipped by 2 bases and J by 8 bases, with 12 bases between them. CDR3 loop: CASSQMTAVEAFF. The CDR3 DNA is TGTGCCAGCAGCCAAATGACAGCCGTCGAAGCTTTCTTT.

V and J are TRBV4-2 and TRBJ2-2; the D is unclear. Germline loops: CDR1 LGHNA, CDR2 YNFKEQ. This CDR3 region has 15 residues. The V end was cut by 1 base, the J end by 7 bases, with 13 bases between. The CDR3, as DNA: TGTGCCAGCAGCCAAGTTGGCATTTGGCGCGGGGAGCTGTTTTTT. Residues: CASSQVGIWRGELFF.

This chain connects TRBV10-3 to TRBJ2-3, with 7 bases aligning to TRBD2. J lost 4 bases, V lost 4 bases, and 11 bases had no gene match. Germline V gene sequence: CDR1 ENHRY, CDR2 SYGVKD. The CDR3 sequence is 16 residues long. The CDR3 is CAISGRAGRGADTQYF. The CDR3 region has the DNA TGTGCCATCAGTGGTAGAGCGGGACGGGGGGCAGATACGCAGTATTTT.

The rearrangement links TRBV18 to TRBJ1-1; D unclear. Trimming left V 0 bases short and J 4 bases short, with 12 bases between. CDR1 is KGHSH and CDR2 is LQKENI in the germline V gene. The CDR3 is made up of 15 amino acids. CDR3 in amino acids: CASSPPDWGPTEAFF. The CDR3 nucleotides are TGTGCCAGCTCACCACCGGACTGGGGTCCCACTGAAGCTTTCTTT.

This chain links TRBV4-3 with TRBJ2-4; possibly TRBD2 for D (6 bases). Germline values: CDR1 LGHNA, CDR2 YSLEER. CDR3 length: 16 residues. The V end was cut by 0 bases, the J end by 8 bases, with 17 bases between. The CDR3 region is CASSQDSGEGRDIQYF. The DNA of the CDR3 is TGCGCCAGCAGCCAAGACTCGGGAGAGGGGAGAGACATTCAGTACTTC.

V usage is TRBV28 and J usage is TRBJ1-1; TRBD1 matches at 7 bases. CDR3 length equals 15 residues. The trim removed 2 bases at V and 4 bases at J, leaving 7 bases unmatched. CDR1 is MDHEN, CDR2 SYDVKM, per germline. CDR3 DNA sequence: TGTGCCAGCAGTTTAGGGGCAGCAGGGGGCACTGAAGCTTTCTTT. It specifies CASSLGAAGGTEAFF.

The chain uses TRBV19 and TRBJ2-7; D not resolved. Germline V CDR1 and CDR2: LNHDA, SQIVND (reference sequence). V was cut by 1 base and J by 2 bases, with 9 bases left in between. The CDR3 is made up of 14 amino acids. The CDR3 region is CASSIGHQTYEQYF. CDR3 DNA: TGTGCCAGTAGTATAGGACACCAGACCTACGAGCAGTACTTC.

This clone has just one count. The genes are TRBV24-1 and TRBJ2-2; TRBD2 might be the D (6 bases). The CDR3 spans 16 residues. From germline, CDR1 is KGHDR and CDR2 SFDVKD. V lost 3 bases to trimming and J lost 4 bases, with 14 bases between them. The CDR3 DNA follows: TGTGCCACCAGTGATATAGCGGCCGGGGGCACCGGGGAGCTGTTTTTT. It is translated as CATSDIAAGGTGELFF.

V usage is TRBV5-7 and J usage is TRBJ2-5, with 7 bases lining up with TRBD1. TRBV5-7 is known as an ORF, though its function is uncertain. The length of the CDR3 is 13 residues. V lost 2 bases and J lost 5; bases outside the gene matches: 3. This CDR3 is CASSLRGRETQYF. The CDR3 DNA follows: TGTGCCAGCAGCTTAAGGGGGCGGGAGACCCAGTACTTC.

The chain is built from TRBV6-5 and TRBJ1-1; D remains unclear. The CDR3 has 15 amino acids. Between the trimmed V and J ends, which lost 6 bases and 0 bases, there was a span of 14 bases. Germline CDR1 and CDR2: MNHEY and SVGAGI. DNA of the CDR3: TGTGCCAGCAGGTTTGGTTCAGTTATGAACACTGAAGCTTTCTTT. Its protein product is CASRFGSVMNTEAFF.

The V call is TRBV30, the J call TRBJ2-6, with 8 bases identical to TRBD1. This CDR3 has 16 amino acids. V gave up 5 bases and J gave up 4 bases; unmatched junction bases: 10. Germline V gene sequence: CDR1 GTSNPN, CDR2 SVGIG (reference sequence). The CDR3 region is CAWGQGIGYGANVLTF. The CDR3 DNA reads as TGTGCCTGGGGACAGGGAATAGGCTACGGGGCCAACGTCCTGACTTTC.

The V call is TRBV18, the J call TRBJ1-3; perhaps TRBD1 as D (5 bases). The germline gives CDR1 KGHSH, CDR2 LQKENI. CDR3 size: 14 residues. The V end lost 3 bases, the J end lost 3 bases, and 9 bases lay between the germline ends. The CDR3, as DNA: TGTGCCAGCTCACCTGGGACGGTTGGAAACACCATATATTTT. As protein: CASSPGTVGNTIYF.

The chain joins TRBV18 to TRBJ2-7, with 13 bases matching TRBD2. This CDR3 comprises 16 residues. The junction had 9 bases not matched to a gene; V was cut back by 3 bases and J by 7 bases. CDR1 is KGHSH, CDR2 LQKENI, per germline. The CDR3 DNA reads as TGTGCCAGCTCACCCGTGGGACTAGCGGGGATGGGGGAGCAGTACTTC. Its protein product is CASSPVGLAGMGEQYF.

The rearrangement links TRBV19 to TRBJ1-3, with D uncertain. The CDR3 totals 14 residues. Germline V CDR1 and CDR2: LNHDA, SQIVND (reference sequence). Trimming left V 6 bases short and J 0 bases short, with 9 bases between. The CDR3 spells CASRPRLSGNTIYF. In DNA, the CDR3 is TGTGCCAGTAGGCCGCGACTCTCTGGAAACACCATATATTTT.

This chain links TRBV12-3 or TRBV12-4 with TRBJ2-7; D gene ambiguous. Between the trimmed V and J ends, which lost 3 bases and 3 bases, there was a span of 3 bases. This CDR3 spans 11 amino acids. The CDR3 DNA reads TGTGCCAGCAGTTTTGACTACGAGCAGTACTTC. This sequence encodes CASSFDYEQYF.

The chain links TRBV7-9 to TRBJ1-6, with TRBD1 identical over 7 bases. V dropped 1 base and J dropped 5; count of bases not matched to a gene: 2. CDR1 and CDR2 (germline): SEHNR, FQNEAQ (reference sequence). The CDR3 runs to 15 residues. The CDR3 spells CASSLGDSNNSPLHF. CDR3 DNA sequence: TGTGCCAGCAGCTTAGGGGACAGCAATAATTCACCCCTCCACTTT.